This T cell receptor (beta chain) is drawn from a study of blood T cell repertoires in COVID-19. Across the study: PBMCs, B-cell-depleted T cells, or T cells were the source of the cDNA or gDNA that made up the material.

Sequencing used immunoSEQ multiplex PCR; TCRdb keeps in-frame clones, though not all of them. The sample lists 310,000 or so clones, roughly 85% occurring once. This CDR3 has 16 amino acids. The rearrangement uses TRBV21-1 and TRBJ1-2. TRBV21-1 is classified as a pseudogene. Sequencing was carried out using PBMCs or T cells enriched from blood (not recorded which). This sequence originates from a woman in her 30s who had recovered from COVID-19. The CDR3 DNA reads TGTGCCAGCAGAAATTCAGGACTCTTAGCTAACTATGGCTACACCTTC. Translating it yields CASRNSGLLANYGYTF.